The source of this TCR beta chain is a study of OX40 agonist ivuxolimab in advanced cancers. Study-wide points: There was clonal expansion of CD4+ and CD8+ blood T cells by week 6 at 0.1 to 3.0 mg/kg.

Autoimmune disease history or systemic immunosuppression disqualified patients. This CDR3 is built from 16 residues. CDR1 and CDR2 from the germline V gene are SGHNT and YYREEE (reference sequence). Trimming cost V 0 bases and J 4 bases, with 14 bases left between them. TCRdb's copy holds only in-frame clones and misses some; the assay was immunoSEQ multiplex PCR. The table shows 82,000 or so clones, with roughly 85% occurring only once. As regards this clone: No antigen is known for it.

The chain combines TRBV5-4 with TRBJ1-3; D is undetermined. Sequenced here: CD4+ or CD8+ T cells sorted from blood, sampled in a trial of the OX40 agonist ivuxolimab. This clonotype was sampled from an adult with an advanced solid tumor such as melanoma, head and neck, liver or kidney cancer. Here the CDR3 reads CASSLDGGVSGNTIYF. In DNA form, the CDR3 reads TGTGCCAGCAGCTTGGACGGTGGGGTTTCGGGAAACACCATATATTTT.